This T cell receptor beta chain is from a study of response to subunit inactivated influenza vaccine. Points from the study as a whole: The study's authors posited that every seasonal influenza vaccination enlists few new T cells.

On this clonotype: What it binds is not known. A read error is possible here, since a much larger clone lies one base away.

A single record per CDR3 protein comes from TCRdb applying MiXCR to the RT-PCR reads. The sample has around 540,000 distinct CDR3 sequences, about 11% seen once. The CDR3 is 13 residues long. Germline CDR1 and CDR2: DFQATT and SNEGSKA (reference sequence). This rearrangement joins TRBV20-1 to TRBJ1-1; the D gene is possibly TRBD1 (6 bases). The source is a man between 50 and 59 years old who received an inactivated influenza vaccine. The material sequenced was PBMCs from blood, taken on the day of vaccination. CDR3: CSANRVGGTEALF. The CDR3 region has the DNA TGCAGTGCTAACAGGGTTGGCGGAACTGAAGCTCTCTTT.